These 20 T cell receptor beta chains came from one sample sequenced in a study of blood T cell repertoires in COVID-19. TCRdb's copy holds only in-frame clones and misses some; the assay was immunoSEQ multiplex PCR. The repertoire holds approximately 290,000 clones, with 87% as singletons. The sequenced sample was peripheral blood. These receptors were collected from a man younger than 30 with active or convalescent COVID-19.

This clone was seen only once. The chain joins TRBV5-1 to TRBJ2-3; D perhaps matches TRBD2 (6 bases). V lost 4 bases, J lost 0 bases, and 21 bases lay in between. The CDR3 is made up of 18 amino acids. The germline V gene has CDR1 SGHRS and CDR2 YFSETQ. The CDR3 loop reads CASSLGWAGKSSTDTQYF. CDR3 in DNA: TGCGCCAGCAGCCTGGGTTGGGCGGGAAAATCTAGCACAGATACGCAGTATTTT.

J is TRBJ2-7 and V is TRBV18, with 11 bases matching TRBD2. J was trimmed by 5 bases and V by 2 bases; bases with no gene match: 5. CDR1 is KGHSH and CDR2 is LQKENI in the germline V gene. The CDR3 has 15 amino acids. Here the CDR3 reads CASSPEPSGRNEQYF. The CDR3 DNA reads TGTGCCAGCTCACCAGAACCTAGCGGGAGGAACGAGCAGTACTTC.

This chain connects TRBV5-6 to TRBJ2-1; weak D call: TRBD2 (6 bases). CDR1 and CDR2 (germline): SGHDT, YYEEEE. V gave up 0 bases and J gave up 6 bases, with 16 bases separating them. The CDR3 is made up of 16 amino acids. The CDR3 DNA sequence: TGTGCCAGCAGCTTGGCTATCGGGAGATCGGGCAATGAGCAGTTCTTC. Its translation is CASSLAIGRSGNEQFF.

This chain connects TRBV9 to TRBJ1-4, with 7 bases aligning to TRBD1. The germline V gene has CDR1 SGDLS and CDR2 YYNGEE. V was clipped by 3 bases and J by 3 bases; unmatched bases: 5. The CDR3 loop spans 15 amino acids. The CDR3 here is CASSGRGTANEKLFF. The CDR3 DNA reads TGTGCCAGCAGCGGACGCGGGACAGCTAATGAAAAACTGTTTTTT.

This clone appeared a few times. This chain joins TRBV5-5 and TRBJ2-2; D is possibly TRBD1 (7 bases). This CDR3 is built from 14 residues. Germline CDR1 and CDR2: SGHKS and YYEKEE (reference sequence). V gave up 4 bases and J gave up 6 bases, with 13 bases separating them. The CDR3: CASSAGQLSGELFF. The DNA of the CDR3 is TGTGCCAGCAGCGCGGGACAGTTATCCGGGGAGCTGTTTTTT.

The V and J genes are TRBV7-9 and TRBJ1-1; tentative D call: TRBD1 (6 bases). The germline V gene encodes CDR1 SEHNR and CDR2 FQNEAQ (reference sequence). The CDR3 sequence is 14 residues long. The germline V and J ends were trimmed by 5 bases and 1 base, with 11 bases remaining between them. Here the CDR3 DNA reads TGTGCCAGCAGCATCGGACAGAGGAACACTGAAGCTTTCTTT. Translated: CASSIGQRNTEAFF.

Regarding this clone: Other DNA variants within this sample encode the same CDR3. The rearrangement joins TRBV9 to TRBJ2-5; the D gene is possibly TRBD2 (6 bases). Per germline, CDR1 SGDLS and CDR2 YYNGEE. With 0 bases removed from V and 5 bases from J, the gap between germline ends came to 11 bases. The CDR3 sequence is 14 residues long. The CDR3 sequence: CASSVGDSGETQYF. The CDR3, as DNA: TGTGCCAGCAGCGTAGGTGACAGCGGGGAGACCCAGTACTTC.

The chain's CDR3 is CASSIRSPNGYTF. DNA for the CDR3: TGTGCCAGTAGTATCAGGTCCCCGAACGGCTACACCTTC. The V gene is TRBV19, the J gene TRBJ1-2; no clear D gene. Germline assignment: CDR1 LNHDA and CDR2 SQIVND (reference sequence). This CDR3 has 13 residues. V was clipped by 3 bases and J by 8 bases, with 13 bases between them.

CDR3 bases: TGTGCCAGTACCTTGGGACAGGGTGGCAATCAGCCCCAGCATTTT. It specifies CASTLGQGGNQPQHF. The chain has TRBV19 and TRBJ1-5, with TRBD1 identical over 9 bases. V lost 7 bases, J lost 2 bases, and 6 bases stayed unmatched. CDR1 and CDR2 from the germline V gene are LNHDA and SQIVND (reference sequence). The CDR3 is 15 residues long.

The rearrangement links TRBV5-4 to TRBJ2-3; a weak D match, TRBD2 (5 bases). Germline V gene sequence: CDR1 SGHNT, CDR2 YYREEE (reference sequence). Trimming left V 5 bases short and J 0 bases short, with 10 bases between. The CDR3 consists of 14 residues. The CDR3 DNA sequence: TGTGCCAGCAGACTAGGGATTAGCACAGATACGCAGTATTTT. Residues: CASRLGISTDTQYF.

The rearrangement links TRBV5-5 to TRBJ2-5; 7 nucleotides line up with TRBD1. Germline CDR1 and CDR2: SGHKS and YYEKEE (reference sequence). The trim removed 1 base at V and 3 bases at J, leaving 9 bases unmatched. The CDR3 is made up of 16 amino acids. CDR3 bases: TGTGCCAGCAGCTTGTACCCGGGACAGAAAGAAGAGACCCAGTACTTC. Protein: CASSLYPGQKEETQYF.

This clone was picked up one time. The gene calls are TRBV6-1 and TRBJ2-1; D unclear. V gave up 2 bases and J gave up 5 bases, with 16 bases separating them. The CDR3 spans 16 residues. Germline V gene sequence: CDR1 MNHNS, CDR2 SASEGT. CDR3 nucleotide sequence: TGTGCCAGCAGTGAAATAAGCTATGTTGCACACAATGAGCAGTTCTTC. Its translation is CASSEISYVAHNEQFF.

V gene TRBV4-1 combines with J gene TRBJ2-7, with D tentatively TRBD1 (6 bases). CDR1 and CDR2 from the germline V gene are MGHRA and YSYEKL. The CDR3 has 16 residues. Trimming left V 1 base short and J 4 bases short, with 17 bases between. The CDR3 sequence: CASSQGPGRGQYEQYF. The CDR3 DNA reads as TGCGCCAGCAGCCAAGGTCCTGGTCGGGGACAATACGAGCAGTACTTC.

This chain links TRBV7-9 with TRBJ2-1, with 11 positions matching TRBD1. CDR1 is SEHNR and CDR2 is FQNEAQ in the germline V gene (reference sequence). V gave up 4 bases and J gave up 7 bases; unmatched junction bases: 6. The CDR3 covers 15 residues. The CDR3 is CASSYTGQGVNEQFF. For the CDR3, the DNA is TGTGCCAGCAGCTATACGGGACAGGGGGTGAATGAGCAGTTCTTC.

The chain couples TRBV4-3 to TRBJ1-6; no definite D call. CDR1 is LGHNA, CDR2 YSLEER, per germline. The CDR3 is 13 residues long. The V end lost 1 base, the J end lost 6 bases, and 4 bases lay between the germline ends. In DNA form, the CDR3 reads TGCGCCAGCAGCCAAGCCCTTAATTCACCCCTCCACTTT. Protein: CASSQALNSPLHF.

The rearrangement links TRBV29-1 to TRBJ2-1; D ambiguous. V lost 7 bases, J lost 8 bases, and 15 bases lay in between. This CDR3 has 12 residues. Per the germline V gene, CDR1 is SQVTM and CDR2 is ANQGSEA. The CDR3 sequence: CSGRNMVDEQFF. The DNA for the CDR3 is TGCAGCGGAAGAAACATGGTCGATGAGCAGTTCTTC.

The CDR3, as DNA: TGTGCCAGCAGCTTCGGACAGGGAACCTACGAGCAGTACTTC. Encoded protein: CASSFGQGTYEQYF. The chain joins TRBV5-4 to TRBJ2-7; 8 bases fit TRBD1. Trimming at V came to 2 bases and at J to 2 bases, leaving 3 bases not matched to a gene. Germline CDR1 is SGHNT and CDR2 is YYREEE (reference sequence). The CDR3 is 14 residues long.

The chain carries TRBV28 and TRBJ1-2, with 7 bases fitting TRBD1. The CDR3 contains 14 residues. The germline gives CDR1 MDHEN, CDR2 SYDVKM. V shed 2 bases and J 7 bases; nucleotides not matched to a gene: 7. The CDR3 region is CASSLVRGSVGYTF. The CDR3 coding sequence is TGTGCCAGCAGTTTAGTCAGGGGGTCAGTTGGCTACACCTTC.

This sequence joins TRBV19 and TRBJ1-5, with TRBD1 identical over 11 bases. The germline gives CDR1 LNHDA, CDR2 SQIVND (reference sequence). V was clipped by 5 bases and J by 2 bases; unmatched bases: 11. There are 18 residues in the CDR3. For the CDR3, the DNA is TGTGCCAGTAGTGGCGGACAGGGGGCGATTTTGGGCAATCAGCCCCAGCATTTT. It is translated as CASSGGQGAILGNQPQHF.

The chain joins TRBV6-5 to TRBJ2-7; possibly TRBD1 for D (6 bases). V was shortened by 6 bases and J by 3 bases, with 12 bases between the two germline ends. The CDR3 contains 13 residues. Per the germline V gene, CDR1 is MNHEY and CDR2 is SVGAGI. The DNA for the CDR3 is TGTGCCAGCAGGACACCGGACAGCTACGAGCAGTACTTC. Amino acids: CASRTPDSYEQYF.